This entry concerns a single T cell receptor beta chain. This clonotype was seen a few times. Its cognate antigen has yet to be identified. No base-level quality is on record; no much larger clone is a single base apart. Clipping removes 6 bases from V and 8 bases from J, with 7 as the unmatched junction base count. Its CDR3 holds 15 amino acids, cysteine through phenylalanine. The retained sequence is limited to the CDR3, 45 bases, with the frame set at the first base. Taken from the germline V gene, the CDR1 and CDR2 loops are SGDLS and YYNGEE. The data were taken from a study of naive and memory T cell subsets (dated 2017 in TCRdb). Notes on the research overall: Sorted naive and memory T cell subsets from peripheral blood were analyzed in the study using a UMI-based, open-source pipeline for TCR alpha and beta sequencing. RNA was DNase-treated and reverse transcribed with TCR constant-region primers, mostly using SuperScript III. Complete agreement was observed between the functional CMV T cell responses and the IgG serology results. Paper-wide results and their limitations: The abundance of TCRs followed a power law with an exponent that differed between naive and memory subsets yet stayed consistent across the three individuals. The repertoire findings for the naive and memory subsets could not be validated against a ground truth because none was available. RNA-based TCR counts may be influenced by expression changes linked to T cell activation and differentiation. Once error correction was done, more than 85% of naive TCR sequences showed up just once, which made the naive abundance distributions much steeper than those of the memory subsets. A clonotype was defined as a single alpha or beta chain sequence rather than as a paired alpha/beta receptor. In both CD4 and CD8 cells, the Gini index increased while Shannon and inverse Simpson diversity decreased from naive through CM, EM and EMRA. A few larger clonotypes were present in naive repertoires, especially CD8 naive repertoires, and these clonotypes were possibly memory cells re-expressing CD45RA.

TCR alpha and beta chain libraries were amplified separately from the second PCR step onward. To determine each donor's CMV status, fresh PBMCs were stimulated overnight with CMV viral lysate, and IFNgamma production from CD4+ T cells was then assessed. CD4 T cells were positively selected using Miltenyi beads, after which CD8 T cells were positively selected from the CD4-negative fraction. Cells were stained for CD3, CD4, CD8, CD45RA, CD27 and a live/dead dye and were sorted on a BD Aria II into four subsets based on CD45RA and CD27. Blood was obtained from three healthy volunteers, and the blood from each volunteer was fractionated into CD4 and CD8 T cells and subsequently into four differentiation subsets. Around 110 ml of peripheral blood was taken from each donor, and PBMC were separated by density-gradient centrifugation on Ficoll-Paque PLUS. After sorting, cells were lysed in RLT buffer, RNA was extracted using a Qiagen RNeasy kit, and the extracted RNA was stored at -80 degrees C.

Library preparation was by UMI-ligation and nested PCR. An equimolar mix of two oligonucleotides covering both TRBC1 and TRBC2 was used as the beta constant-region primer. Four rounds of PCR, combining the SP2 primer with nested alpha and beta constant-region primers, were used to amplify the ligated cDNA. T4 RNA ligase 1 ligated a single-stranded oligonucleotide carrying the SP2 primer and a 12-nucleotide UMI to the cDNA 3' end. The ligation reaction was incubated at 16°C for roughly 18-25 hours. To avoid over-amplification, PCR2 was usually performed as a SYBR Green qPCR and halted once a predetermined threshold was reached. Apart from the first purification, every purification step used Agencourt AMPure XP magnetic beads. Libraries were quantified by Qubit and checked on a TapeStation, with a main peak expected near 650 bp. Sequencing of the pooled libraries was done on an Illumina MiSeq using v2 2x251 paired-end kits, which typically yielded roughly 0.9-2.1 million reads per sample. Each sample library was pooled at around 4.1 nM, and about 4.5-7.5% PhiX was included to improve cluster recognition. The authors processed their data as follows. FASTQ reads processed by Demultiplexor were assigned V and J genes by Decombinator through tag matching that tolerated a single base-pair mismatch. Collapsinator relied on UMIs to fix sequencing errors as well as frequency errors caused by PCR heterogeneity. TCRs were translated and CDR3s were extracted from the conserved cysteine to the FGXG phenylalanine by CDR3Translator, with non-productive sequences being flagged. Gini, Shannon entropy and inverse Simpson indices were computed after subsampling the repertoires to the same number of UMI-defined TCRs. Clonotype abundance distributions were fitted to a power law by maximum likelihood within the linear range. For one naive CD8 sample, the pipeline and MIGEC produced similar UMI counts, unique TCR numbers and clonal distributions. One analysis removed from the naive repertoire any naive TCRs that were also found in any memory subset from the same donor. The repertoires were searched for approximately 7,000 CMV-associated CDR3 sequences that had been compiled from VDJdb and a published dataset. The public reads were reprocessed in TCRdb via fastp at Q25 and MiXCR, keeping in-frame beta chains. CDR3 protein sequences are deduplicated, and each keeps its most common genes and DNA. These V and J calls are TCRdb output, not the study's own analysis. This sample has 80,000 or so distinct CDR3 sequences in its table, and roughly 9.3% of those were observed once. The top ten clones comprise 1.2% of the sample.

This chain is built from TRBV9 and TRBJ2-1; 14 central bases correspond to TRBD2. The TCR was taken from a human donor in good health. Sequencing input: naive CD8+ T cells from blood. The label giving this sample's cell subset or site can be read as: naive T cells, CD45RA high CD27+. The CDR3 reads CASTETSGRVDEQFF. The DNA sequence is TGTGCCAGCACCGAGACTAGCGGGAGGGTTGATGAGCAGTTCTTC.